These 15 T cell receptor beta chains came from one sample sequenced in a study of blood T cell repertoires in COVID-19. Using immunoSEQ multiplex PCR, the repertoire was profiled, and TCRdb retains in-frame clones only, with some absent. The sample contains around 220,000 clones, about 90% of which appear only once. Sequencing was performed on peripheral blood. These receptors came from a woman in her 50s with acute or convalescent COVID-19.

The rearrangement joins TRBV19 to TRBJ1-5, with D perhaps matching TRBD1 (6 bases). Trimming removed 5 bases from V and 6 bases from J, with 20 bases in between. Looked up from germline, CDR1 is LNHDA and CDR2 is SQIVND (reference sequence). The CDR3 spans 16 residues. The CDR3 DNA reads as TGTGCCAGTAGTCCGTGGGGCCAGGGGAGAGGTCAGCCCCAGCATTTT. Translating gives CASSPWGQGRGQPQHF. Together with reference TRBV19 and TRBJ1-5, the CDR3 gives the full variable domain: DGGITQSPKYLFRKEGQNVTLSCEQNLNHDAMYWYRQDPGQGLRLIYYSQIVNDFQKGDIAEGYSVSREKKESFPLTVTSAQKNPTAFYLCASSPWGQGRGQPQHFGDGTRLSIL.

The chain links TRBV4-3 to TRBJ1-1, with 9 nucleotides matching TRBD1. V was pared by 0 bases and J by 5 bases, with 7 bases of the junction left unmatched. Germline lookup yields CDR1 LGHNA and CDR2 YSLEER. The CDR3 extends over 16 amino acids. This CDR3 is CASSQDPTTGGTEAFF. The DNA of the CDR3 is TGCGCCAGCAGCCAAGATCCCACGACAGGGGGAACTGAAGCTTTCTTT.

Concerning this clone: Other nucleotide sequences in the sample specify the same CDR3. V is TRBV18 and J is TRBJ2-7; 10 positions agree with TRBD1. V dropped 3 bases and J dropped 4; count of bases not matched to a gene: 3. Germline CDR1 and CDR2: KGHSH and LQKENI. The CDR3 covers 14 residues. CDR3 sequence (DNA): TGTGCCAGCTCACCCGGGACAGGGGTTTACGAGCAGTACTTC. It translates to CASSPGTGVYEQYF.

The chain couples TRBV6-2 or TRBV6-3 to TRBJ1-2; 7 nucleotides match TRBD1. Germline V gives CDR1 MNHEY, CDR2 SVGEGT. The V gene end was trimmed by 3 bases and the J gene end by 8 bases; junction bases not matched to a gene: 12. CDR3 length: 15 residues. The CDR3 reads CASSYRLQGLYGYTF. The CDR3 nucleotides are TGTGCCAGCAGTTATCGTCTACAGGGGTTGTACGGCTACACCTTC.

This clone showed up many times. The chain has TRBV11-2 and TRBJ2-1; tentative D call: TRBD1 (6 bases). Per the germline V gene, CDR1 is SGHAT and CDR2 is FQNNGV. The CDR3 runs to 11 residues. Trimming removed 8 bases at V and 12 bases at J, with 14 bases between. The CDR3 DNA reads as TGTGCCAGCGGTCCACAGGGTACGCAGTTCTTC. Protein: CASGPQGTQFF. Full variable domain (rest looked up from reference TRBV11-2 and TRBJ2-1): EAGVAQSPRYKIIEKRQSVAFWCNPISGHATLYWYQQILGQGPKLLIQFQNNGVVDDSQLPKDRFSAERLKGVDSTLKIQPAKLEDSAVYLCASGPQGTQFFGPGTRLTVL.

This chain joins TRBV10-3 and TRBJ1-5; 9 bases agree with TRBD1. The CDR3 sequence is 14 residues long. The junction had 4 bases not matched to a gene; V was cut back by 6 bases and J by 4 bases. Germline V gives CDR1 ENHRY, CDR2 SYGVKD. CDR3 sequence: CAISRTGANQPQHF. CDR3 nucleotide sequence: TGTGCCATCAGCCGGACAGGGGCAAATCAGCCCCAGCATTTT.

The V gene is TRBV5-4, the J gene TRBJ2-5; TRBD2 is a possible D gene (7 bases). CDR1 and CDR2 (germline): SGHNT, YYREEE (reference sequence). CDR3 length equals 15 residues. V was trimmed by 4 bases and J by 5 bases, leaving 18 bases between them. The CDR3 DNA reads TGTGCCAGCAGCCGCCCGTCGGGGGGCACTGAGACCCAGTACTTC. Encoded protein: CASSRPSGGTETQYF.

The V gene is TRBV11-2, the J gene TRBJ2-7; a possible D gene is TRBD1 (5 bases). The CDR3 length is 15 residues. The germline CDR1 and CDR2 sequences are SGHAT and FQNNGV. The germline V and J ends were trimmed by 5 bases and 3 bases, with 17 bases remaining between them. CDR3 loop: CASSKDSYSGYEQYF. As DNA, the CDR3 is TGTGCCAGCAGCAAAGACAGCTACAGTGGCTACGAGCAGTACTTC.

CDR3 bases: TGTGCCAGTAGCCCTCACCTCTGGCGGGGGGGCAGAGATACGCAGTATTTT. This translates into CASSPHLWRGGRDTQYF. This chain uses TRBV19 with TRBJ2-3; 9 bases line up with TRBD2. After removal of 6 bases from V and 5 bases from J, the junction contained 15 bases not matched to a gene. Germline assignment: CDR1 LNHDA and CDR2 SQIVND (reference sequence). The CDR3 runs 17 residues.

This clone occurred once. This chain's CDR3 is CASSSPSFPYEQYF. DNA of the CDR3: TGTGCCAGCTCATCCCCTAGCTTTCCCTACGAGCAGTACTTC. This chain links TRBV18 with TRBJ2-7; perhaps TRBD2 as D (5 bases). V was cut by 5 bases and J by 2 bases, with 13 bases left in between. The CDR3 covers 14 residues. The V gene's germline CDR1 is KGHSH and CDR2 LQKENI.

The chain recombines TRBV18 with TRBJ2-7, with TRBD1 matching 7 bases. Germline assignment: CDR1 KGHSH and CDR2 LQKENI. V lost 1 base, J lost 4 bases, and 7 bases stayed unmatched. The CDR3 totals 15 residues. CDR3 nucleotide sequence: TGTGCCAGCTCACCACTCCGGGACAGATATTACGAGCAGTACTTC. Its translation: CASSPLRDRYYEQYF.

This clone was counted only a few times. V and J are TRBV5-1 and TRBJ2-2; 12 bases map to TRBD2. Germline CDR1 and CDR2: SGHRS and YFSETQ. After removal of 0 bases from V and 3 bases from J, the junction contained 6 bases not matched to a gene. The CDR3 consists of 18 residues. The DNA of the CDR3 is TGCGCCAGCAGCTTGGTCCCCCGACTAGCGGGAGACACCGGGGAGCTGTTTTTT. It encodes CASSLVPRLAGDTGELFF.

The table lists this clone with a count of one. The V call is TRBV10-3, the J call TRBJ2-1; tentatively, D is TRBD2 (6 bases). Trimming left V 6 bases short and J 10 bases short, with 22 bases between. The length of the CDR3 is 15 residues. The germline V gene encodes CDR1 ENHRY and CDR2 SYGVKD. CDR3 in amino acids: CAIRENSGYAKEQFF. As DNA, the CDR3 is TGTGCCATCAGAGAAAATAGCGGCTATGCCAAGGAGCAGTTCTTC.

J is TRBJ2-7 and V is TRBV19, with D perhaps TRBD1 (6 bases). The CDR3 runs to 13 residues. Deletions cut 4 bases from V and 3 bases from J, with 10 bases between. Germline V gene lookup returns CDR1 LNHDA and CDR2 SQIVND (reference sequence). The CDR3 DNA reads TGTGCCAGTAGTACGGGACAAAACTACGAGCAGTACTTC. Translation: CASSTGQNYEQYF.

The CDR3 loop is CASSSRTGGTTGELFF. CDR3 nucleotides: TGTGCCAGCAGCTCTCGGACAGGGGGCACTACCGGGGAGCTGTTTTTT. The chain is built from TRBV7-2 and TRBJ2-2, with 11 bases aligning to TRBD1. J lost 5 bases, V lost 4 bases, and 6 bases had no gene match. Germline V gene lookup returns CDR1 SGHTA and CDR2 FQGNSA. The CDR3 sequence is 16 residues long.